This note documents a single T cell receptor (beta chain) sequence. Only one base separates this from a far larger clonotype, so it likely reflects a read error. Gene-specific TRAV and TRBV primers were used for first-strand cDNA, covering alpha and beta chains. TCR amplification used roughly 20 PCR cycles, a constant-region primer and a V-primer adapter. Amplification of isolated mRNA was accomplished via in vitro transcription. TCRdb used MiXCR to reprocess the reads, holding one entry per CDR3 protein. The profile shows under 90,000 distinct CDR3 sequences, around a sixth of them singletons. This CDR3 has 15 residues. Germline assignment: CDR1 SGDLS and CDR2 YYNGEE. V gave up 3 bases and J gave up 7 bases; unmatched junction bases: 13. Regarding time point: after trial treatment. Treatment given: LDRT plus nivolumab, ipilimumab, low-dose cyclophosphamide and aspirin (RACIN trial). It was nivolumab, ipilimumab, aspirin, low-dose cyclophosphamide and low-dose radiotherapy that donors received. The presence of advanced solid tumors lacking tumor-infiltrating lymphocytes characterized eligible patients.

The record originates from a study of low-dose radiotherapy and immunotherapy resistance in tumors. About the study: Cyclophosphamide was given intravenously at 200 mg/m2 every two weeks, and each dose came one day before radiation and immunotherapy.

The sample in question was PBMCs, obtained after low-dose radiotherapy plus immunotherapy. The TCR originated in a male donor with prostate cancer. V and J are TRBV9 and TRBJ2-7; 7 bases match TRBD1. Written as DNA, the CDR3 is TGTGCCAGCAGCGGGGGGCAGGGGGTCAGGAATGAGCAGTACTTC. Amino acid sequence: CASSGGQGVRNEQYF.